This T cell receptor (beta chain) was sequenced for a study of blood T cells in healthy people across ages. With a J-beta primer mix and a sample-barcoded 5' primer, a second PCR ran roughly 7 to 11 cycles. Researchers report that each sample yielded at least 2.5 million CDR3-containing paired-end reads. One entry per CDR3 protein, called by TCRdb with MiXCR from the 5' RACE reads. The sample lists roughly 800,000 distinct CDR3 sequences, around 25% occurring once. The germline V and J ends were trimmed by 0 bases and 4 bases, with 6 bases remaining between them. The CDR3 is 14 amino acids. Germline CDR1 is LGHDT and CDR2 is YNNKEL (reference sequence). The same data also went into a second study, on T cells of mothers and their children.

Sequenced sample: blood. This chain joins TRBV3-1 and TRBJ2-2; D call uncertain. The TCR originated in a boy aged 5-17 years in good health. CDR3 DNA sequence: TGTGCCAGCAGCCAAGATGGCTTCACCGGGGAGCTGTTTTTT. Its protein product is CASSQDGFTGELFF.